Below, one T cell receptor (beta chain) is given with its context. Other nucleotide sequences in the sample specify the same CDR3. The sample is drawn from a study of OX40 agonist ivuxolimab in advanced cancers. Across the whole study: There were three patients with partial responses, one having hepatocellular carcinoma and two cutaneous melanoma.

Some clones are missing from TCRdb's copy, which holds only in-frame ones; the method was immunoSEQ multiplex PCR. The sample has under 80,000 clones; about 92% are singletons. The V gene end was trimmed by 4 bases and the J gene end by 4 bases; junction bases not matched to a gene: 5. CDR1 is SGHNT, CDR2 YYREEE, per germline (reference sequence). The CDR3 is 16 residues long. The receptor was isolated from an adult with an advanced solid tumor such as melanoma, head and neck, liver or kidney cancer. The specimen comprised CD4+ or CD8+ T cells sorted from blood, sampled in a trial of the OX40 agonist ivuxolimab. The chain couples TRBV5-4 to TRBJ2-2; TRBD1 agrees at 12 bases. The CDR3 DNA is TGTGCCAGCAGCCCGGGACAGGGGGCTCTCACCGGGGAGCTGTTTTTT. Protein sequence: CASSPGQGALTGELFF.